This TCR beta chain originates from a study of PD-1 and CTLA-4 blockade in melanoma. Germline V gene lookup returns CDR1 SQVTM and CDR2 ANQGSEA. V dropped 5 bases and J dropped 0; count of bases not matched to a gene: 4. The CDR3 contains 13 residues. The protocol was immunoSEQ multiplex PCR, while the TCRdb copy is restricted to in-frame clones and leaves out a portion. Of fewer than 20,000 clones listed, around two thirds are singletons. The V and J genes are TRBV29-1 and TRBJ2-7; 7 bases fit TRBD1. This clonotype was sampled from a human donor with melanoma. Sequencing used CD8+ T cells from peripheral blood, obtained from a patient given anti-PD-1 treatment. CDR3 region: CSVTRDSSYEQYF. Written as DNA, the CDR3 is TGCAGCGTTACCCGGGACAGCTCCTACGAGCAGTACTTC.